These 8 T cell receptor beta chains were all obtained from the same sample, sequenced in a study of T cell responses to AZD1222 COVID-19 vaccine (TCRdb year 2021). The time point label corresponds to: about 28 days (+/-7) after the second vaccine dose. The sample's treatment or condition, from its label and the paper: meningococcal conjugate vaccine given as trial control. Library creation used the immunoSEQ multiplex PCR assay. TCRdb took over this immuneACCESS table, retaining in-frame rearrangements with V and J assigned. Such tables are incomplete; in checked studies, under half of the missing clones stem from an unresolved V gene, and the remainder is unexplained. For this sample there are approximately 150,000 clones; about 90% appear just once. Together, the top ten hold about 7.5% of the sample. Sequencing was performed on peripheral blood, taken 28 days after the second dose of the MenACWY control vaccine. The origin of the receptors is an adult who received the MenACWY meningococcal vaccine as a control.

This chain connects TRBV7-2 to TRBJ1-1; D uncertain. Trimming pared 2 bases from V and 4 bases from J, leaving 5 bases between. This CDR3 comprises 12 residues. Germline-derived CDR1 and CDR2 are SGHTA and FQGNSA. The CDR3: CASSLTGTEAFF. In DNA, the CDR3 is TGTGCCAGCAGCTTAACGGGCACTGAAGCTTTCTTT.

This chain joins TRBV6-5 and TRBJ1-3; D is ambiguous. From germline, CDR1 is MNHEY and CDR2 SVGAGI. The V end was cut by 8 bases, the J end by 11 bases, with 16 bases between. The CDR3 sequence is 12 residues long. The CDR3 sequence: CASGGNGGSIYF. In nucleotides, the CDR3 is TGTGCCAGCGGCGGCAATGGCGGCTCCATATATTTT.

This chain joins TRBV10-3 and TRBJ2-7, with 8 positions matching TRBD2. Germline V gives CDR1 ENHRY, CDR2 SYGVKD. The CDR3 extends over 12 amino acids. The trim removed 10 bases at V and 4 bases at J, leaving 6 bases unmatched. The CDR3 DNA is TGTGCCACTCGGGGGGGGCTGTACGAGCAGTACTTC. Its protein is CATRGGLYEQYF.

This clone has only one observation. J is TRBJ2-5 and V is TRBV3-1 (or the pseudogene TRBV3-2); no definite D call. Trimming stripped 2 bases from V and 4 bases from J, with 11 bases between. The CDR3 totals 14 residues. Germline CDR1 and CDR2: LGHDT and YNNKEL (reference sequence). The CDR3 DNA is TGTGCCAGCAGCCAAACGGGCAGCGCAGAGACCCAGTACTTC. Amino acid sequence: CASSQTGSAETQYF.

The chain uses TRBV28 and TRBJ1-2; D is possibly TRBD1 (6 bases). Trimming took 2 bases from V and 6 from J, leaving 13 bases between them. CDR1 and CDR2 from the germline V gene are MDHEN and SYDVKM. CDR3 length: 14 amino acids. CDR3 DNA sequence: TGTGCCAGCAGTTTACGAACAGGGAAGGATGGCTACACCTTC. It translates to CASSLRTGKDGYTF.

This clone was observed once. This chain joins TRBV7-3 and TRBJ2-1; 9 bases match TRBD1. V lost 3 bases to trimming and J lost 2 bases; unmatched junction nucleotides: 14. This CDR3 has 19 residues. Germline V lookup: CDR1 SGHTA, CDR2 FQGTGA. The CDR3 nucleotides are TGTGCCAGCAGCTTCACCGCGAGAGGACAGGGGAGGACCTACAATGAGCAGTTCTTC. Translated, it gives CASSFTARGQGRTYNEQFF.

The chain combines TRBV7-2 with TRBJ2-1, with D uncertain. The length of the CDR3 is 15 residues. V was cut by 1 base and J by 2 bases, with 9 bases left in between. The germline CDR1 and CDR2 sequences are SGHTA and FQGNSA. The chain's CDR3 is CASSLDPGTYNEQFF. The CDR3 region has the DNA TGTGCCAGCAGCTTAGATCCGGGTACCTACAATGAGCAGTTCTTC.

Details on this clone: Other DNA sequences in the same sample also yield this CDR3. This chain links TRBV4-3 with TRBJ2-1; D uncertain. Per germline, CDR1 LGHNA and CDR2 YSLEER. Trimming pared 4 bases from V and 7 bases from J, leaving 17 bases between. This CDR3 is 15 amino acids long. DNA for the CDR3: TGCGCCAGCAGCCCCACCGGGCCACATGGGAATGAGCAGTTCTTC. Its protein is CASSPTGPHGNEQFF.